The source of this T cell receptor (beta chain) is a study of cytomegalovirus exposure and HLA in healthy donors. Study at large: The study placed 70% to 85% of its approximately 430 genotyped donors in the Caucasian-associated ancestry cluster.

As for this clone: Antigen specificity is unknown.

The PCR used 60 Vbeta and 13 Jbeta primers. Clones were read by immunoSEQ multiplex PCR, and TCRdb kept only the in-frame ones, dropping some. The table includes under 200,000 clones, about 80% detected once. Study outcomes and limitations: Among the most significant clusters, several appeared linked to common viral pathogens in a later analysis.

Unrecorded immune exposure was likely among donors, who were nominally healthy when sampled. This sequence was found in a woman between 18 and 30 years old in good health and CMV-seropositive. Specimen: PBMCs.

This chain's CDR3 is CASSGTGHGGYEQYF. The CDR3 DNA reads as TGTGCCAGCAGTGGGACAGGCCATGGAGGCTACGAGCAGTACTTC. The rearrangement joins TRBV6-6 to TRBJ2-7; TRBD1 aligns across 8 bases. Per germline, CDR1 MNHNY and CDR2 SVGAGI (reference sequence). Unmatched junction bases numbered 9, after V lost 5 bases and J lost 3 bases. This CDR3 contains 15 residues.